This T cell receptor beta chain was captured in a study of response to subunit inactivated influenza vaccine. TCRdb recomputed calls from the RT-PCR reads with MiXCR, one row per CDR3 protein. Among over 150,000 distinct CDR3 sequences listed, around 9.2% were seen once. V lost 4 bases to trimming and J lost 0 bases, with 19 bases between them. Germline V gene data show CDR1 as SQVTM and CDR2 as ANQGSEA. This CDR3 has 16 residues. This clonotype was found a few times. J is TRBJ2-7 and V is TRBV29-1; D remains unclear. This sequence was found in a man over 45 who received an inactivated influenza vaccine. Here the sequenced sample was non-naive T cells sorted from PBMCs, taken on the day of vaccination. The CDR3, as DNA: TGCAGCGTTGTTCTCAATCCCTTCTCGAGCTCCTACGAGCAGTACTTC. As protein: CSVVLNPFSSSYEQYF.